The rows below give T cell receptor beta chains drawn from one sample of a study of cytomegalovirus exposure and HLA in healthy donors. Clones were read by immunoSEQ multiplex PCR, and TCRdb kept only the in-frame ones, dropping some. The repertoire consists of around 100,000 clones, with 84% occurring once and the leading ten covering 1.2%. Sequenced sample: PBMCs. Every receptor here comes from a woman younger than 30 in good health and CMV-seronegative. Both conserved end residues are part of each CDR3. The D gene is left open where the match is weak. A row's size may be missing; if present it is once, few, many or a size class.

CDR3 DNA: TGTGCCAGCAGCTCACAGGGTGCAGATACGCAGTATTTT
CDR3 protein: CASSSQGADTQYF
V gene: TRBV7-2
D gene: .
J gene: TRBJ2-3
clone size: .

CDR3 DNA: TGCGCCAGCAGCCAAACCGAGAGCTCCTACAATGAGCAGTTCTTC
CDR3 protein: CASSQTESSYNEQFF
V gene: TRBV4-1
D gene: .
J gene: TRBJ2-1
clone size: .

CDR3 DNA: TGTGCCAGCAGCTTGGCCCCAGGGTCTTCCGGAAACACCATATATTTT
CDR3 protein: CASSLAPGSSGNTIYF
V gene: TRBV5-4
D gene: .
J gene: TRBJ1-3
clone size: .

CDR3 DNA: TGTGCCAGCAGCTTATGGCTAGCGGGAGCCGGAACCTCCCCGGATCGTGAGCAGTACTTC
CDR3 protein: CASSLWLAGAGTSPDREQYF
V gene: TRBV7-8
D gene: TRBD2
J gene: TRBJ2-7
clone size: .

CDR3 DNA: TGCGCCAGCAGCTTGGGGGGGGTAAGACAGGGCAGTAATGAGCAGTTCTTC
CDR3 protein: CASSLGGVRQGSNEQFF
V gene: TRBV5-1
D gene: .
J gene: TRBJ2-1
clone size: .

CDR3 DNA: TGTGCCAGCAGCTTAGCGCAGGGCCGGACTGAAGCTTTCTTT
CDR3 protein: CASSLAQGRTEAFF
V gene: TRBV11-2
D gene: .
J gene: TRBJ1-1
clone size: .

CDR3 DNA: TGTGCCAGTAGTATCCGGACTAGCGGTACGAAGCAGTACTTC
CDR3 protein: CASSIRTSGTKQYF
V gene: TRBV19
D gene: TRBD2
J gene: TRBJ2-7
clone size: .

CDR3 DNA: TGTGCCAGCACCAAAGGACTAGTTCGGGGCTCCGAGCAGTACTTC
CDR3 protein: CASTKGLVRGSEQYF
V gene: TRBV28
D gene: TRBD2
J gene: TRBJ2-7
clone size: .

CDR3 DNA: TGTGCCAGCAGTTACTCCAGTTTTTATGGCTACACCTTC
CDR3 protein: CASSYSSFYGYTF
V gene: TRBV6-6
D gene: .
J gene: TRBJ1-2
clone size: .

CDR3 DNA: TGTGCCAGCTCACCGGGACAGGGCAATGAAAAACTGTTTTTT
CDR3 protein: CASSPGQGNEKLFF
V gene: TRBV18
D gene: TRBD1
J gene: TRBJ1-4
clone size: .

CDR3 DNA: TGTGCCAGTAGTATTATGGAGAGCTATGGCTACACCTTC
CDR3 protein: CASSIMESYGYTF
V gene: TRBV19
D gene: .
J gene: TRBJ1-2
clone size: .

CDR3 DNA: TGTGCCAGCAGCCTTGGAAAGGGACAGGGGTTTACCGGGGAGCTGTTTTTT
CDR3 protein: CASSLGKGQGFTGELFF
V gene: TRBV11-2
D gene: TRBD1
J gene: TRBJ2-2
clone size: .

CDR3 DNA: TGTGCCAGTACCTATAATCCCGGGACTACCAGAGACGAGCAGTACTTC
CDR3 protein: CASTYNPGTTRDEQYF
V gene: TRBV19
D gene: TRBD2
J gene: TRBJ2-7
clone size: .

CDR3 DNA: TGTGCCAGTAGTACTCGGACAGGGGGGTATCAGCCCCAGCATTTT
CDR3 protein: CASSTRTGGYQPQHF
V gene: TRBV19
D gene: TRBD1
J gene: TRBJ1-5
clone size: .

CDR3 DNA: TGTGCCAGCAGCTCCGGACTAGCGCCAGATACGCAGTATTTT
CDR3 protein: CASSSGLAPDTQYF
V gene: TRBV11-3
D gene: TRBD2
J gene: TRBJ2-3
clone size: once

CDR3 DNA: TGTGCCAGCAGCGGGACAGGGTCGGACGAAAAACTGTTTTTT
CDR3 protein: CASSGTGSDEKLFF
V gene: TRBV9
D gene: TRBD1
J gene: TRBJ1-4
clone size: .

CDR3 DNA: TGTGCCGGTAGTTCGGGGGGCTGGAGTGGCTACACCTTC
CDR3 protein: CAGSSGGWSGYTF
V gene: TRBV7-2
D gene: .
J gene: TRBJ1-2
clone size: .

CDR3 DNA: TGTGCCAGCAGCGCAGGGACAGGGAGGATCGGGCAGTACTTC
CDR3 protein: CASSAGTGRIGQYF
V gene: TRBV27
D gene: TRBD1
J gene: TRBJ2-7
clone size: .

CDR3 DNA: TGCGCCAGCAGCCAAGATCCGGACAGGGGGCGTCGCACCGGGGAGCTGTTTTTT
CDR3 protein: CASSQDPDRGRRTGELFF
V gene: TRBV4-3
D gene: TRBD1
J gene: TRBJ2-2
clone size: .

CDR3 DNA: TGTGCCAGCAGCTTAGGGTCTGGCGGGGGGGCCTTAAATGAGCAGTTCTTC
CDR3 protein: CASSLGSGGGALNEQFF
V gene: TRBV7-2
D gene: TRBD2
J gene: TRBJ2-1
clone size: few

CDR3 DNA: TGTGCCAGCAGTGGTAACGGGGGGGCGACAGATACGCAGTATTTT
CDR3 protein: CASSGNGGATDTQYF
V gene: TRBV6-4
D gene: TRBD2
J gene: TRBJ2-3
clone size: .

CDR3 DNA: TGTGCCAGTAGTATCCGTAGCGGGGAAGGGGACGAGCAGTACTTC
CDR3 protein: CASSIRSGEGDEQYF
V gene: TRBV19
D gene: TRBD2
J gene: TRBJ2-7
clone size: .

CDR3 DNA: TGTGCCAGTAAGGGGGTAGGGAGCTGGGCTGATCAGCCCCAGCATTTT
CDR3 protein: CASKGVGSWADQPQHF
V gene: TRBV19
D gene: .
J gene: TRBJ1-5
clone size: .

CDR3 DNA: TGTGCCAGCAGAACAGGGGGCGGTCAGCCCCAGCATTTT
CDR3 protein: CASRTGGGQPQHF
V gene: TRBV2
D gene: TRBD1
J gene: TRBJ1-5
clone size: .

CDR3 DNA: TGTGCCAGCAGCACTAGCGGGAGGGCACGGGATACGCAGTATTTT
CDR3 protein: CASSTSGRARDTQYF
V gene: TRBV25-1
D gene: TRBD2
J gene: TRBJ2-3
clone size: .

CDR3 DNA: TGTGCCACCAGTCGAGCGGTTACCGACTACGAGCAGTACTTC
CDR3 protein: CATSRAVTDYEQYF
V gene: TRBV15
D gene: .
J gene: TRBJ2-7
clone size: .

CDR3 DNA: TGTGCCAGCAGCCTAACTCGGGACAGGCAGTTCTTC
CDR3 protein: CASSLTRDRQFF
V gene: TRBV28
D gene: TRBD1
J gene: TRBJ2-1
clone size: .

CDR3 DNA: TGTGCCAGTAGTACCTCACTGGACAGCTACGAGCAGTACTTC
CDR3 protein: CASSTSLDSYEQYF
V gene: TRBV19
D gene: .
J gene: TRBJ2-7
clone size: .

CDR3 DNA: TGTGCCAGCTCACCACCGGGACAGGGTAGTTTTAACTATGGCTACACCTTC
CDR3 protein: CASSPPGQGSFNYGYTF
V gene: TRBV18
D gene: TRBD1
J gene: TRBJ1-2
clone size: .

CDR3 DNA: TGCGCCAGCGGGGGTCAGGGGGTGGTGGTTAATGAAAAACTGTTTTTT
CDR3 protein: CASGGQGVVVNEKLFF
V gene: TRBV10-1
D gene: TRBD1
J gene: TRBJ1-4
clone size: .

CDR3 DNA: TGTGCCAGCAGCCGACGTGGTATTGGCGGGGAGGGAATCCTTAATGAAAAACTGTTTTTT
CDR3 protein: CASSRRGIGGEGILNEKLFF
V gene: TRBV11-3
D gene: .
J gene: TRBJ1-4
clone size: .

CDR3 DNA: TGTGCCAGTAGTACCGCCCGGTCCGGGGAGCTGTTTTTT
CDR3 protein: CASSTARSGELFF
V gene: TRBV19
D gene: .
J gene: TRBJ2-2
clone size: .

CDR3 DNA: TGCGCCAGCAGCCAAGACGTAGGCGGGAAGCAGTTCTTC
CDR3 protein: CASSQDVGGKQFF
V gene: TRBV4-3
D gene: .
J gene: TRBJ2-1
clone size: .

CDR3 DNA: TGTGCCAGCAGCCAAGAACTAGGTCCAGATACGCAGTATTTT
CDR3 protein: CASSQELGPDTQYF
V gene: TRBV14
D gene: .
J gene: TRBJ2-3
clone size: .

CDR3 DNA: TGTGCCAGCAGTCTTTCGGGACAGCCCACAGCATATGAGCAGTACTTC
CDR3 protein: CASSLSGQPTAYEQYF
V gene: TRBV27
D gene: TRBD1
J gene: TRBJ2-7
clone size: .

CDR3 DNA: TGCAGTGCAGAGACAGGCGAAAAACTGTTTTTT
CDR3 protein: CSAETGEKLFF
V gene: TRBV20-1
D gene: .
J gene: TRBJ1-4
clone size: .

CDR3 DNA: TGTGCCAGCAGCTTAGTTTTTCGGGGGGGGGCCAATGAGCAGTTCTTC
CDR3 protein: CASSLVFRGGANEQFF
V gene: TRBV7-2
D gene: TRBD2
J gene: TRBJ2-1
clone size: .

CDR3 DNA: TGCAGCGTCCTAGGACAGGGTGGGGGATTCGTTGACGAGCAGTACTTC
CDR3 protein: CSVLGQGGGFVDEQYF
V gene: TRBV29-1
D gene: TRBD1
J gene: TRBJ2-7
clone size: .

CDR3 DNA: TGTGCCAGCTCACCACCATCAACCTACGAGCAGTACTTC
CDR3 protein: CASSPPSTYEQYF
V gene: TRBV18
D gene: .
J gene: TRBJ2-7
clone size: once

CDR3 DNA: TGTGCCAGCAGCTTAAGGGACAGGTTGAACACTGAAGCTTTCTTT
CDR3 protein: CASSLRDRLNTEAFF
V gene: TRBV11-1
D gene: TRBD1
J gene: TRBJ1-1
clone size: .

CDR3 DNA: TGTGCCAGCAGTTACCAGTACGAGCAGTACTTC
CDR3 protein: CASSYQYEQYF
V gene: TRBV6-5
D gene: .
J gene: TRBJ2-7
clone size: .

CDR3 DNA: TGCAGCGTTGTCAACAGGGTCGACGAGCAGTACTTC
CDR3 protein: CSVVNRVDEQYF
V gene: TRBV29-1
D gene: .
J gene: TRBJ2-7
clone size: .

CDR3 DNA: TGCGCCAGCAGTCACGGACTAGCGGGAGGGCCGCGAGAGACCCAGTACTTC
CDR3 protein: CASSHGLAGGPRETQYF
V gene: TRBV5-1
D gene: TRBD2
J gene: TRBJ2-5
clone size: .